The clone carrying this TCR beta chain was picked up many times. These data belong to a study of CD8 T cells in ankylosing spondylitis. The V and J ends lost 6 bases and 7 bases respectively, with 10 bases between them. CDR3 length: 11 residues. The V gene's germline CDR1 is DFQATT and CDR2 SNEGSKA (reference sequence). TCRdb itself ran the 5' RACE reads through MiXCR, one entry per CDR3 protein. The sample includes 210,000 or so distinct CDR3 sequences, around 8% of them seen just once. The chain employs TRBV20-1 and TRBJ2-4; a possible D gene is TRBD1 (6 bases). The sequence was collected from a female donor with ankylosing spondylitis or in good health (not recorded which). The sequenced material came from blood, either unsorted or a sorted T cell fraction (not recorded which). CDR3 protein: CSASQGNIQYF. DNA for the CDR3: TGCAGTGCCTCCCAGGGGAACATTCAGTACTTC.